The clone carrying this T cell receptor beta chain was recorded many times. At the DNA level, this CDR3 is encoded by other sequences in the same sample as well. Assay runs were performed at deep level. DNA from unsorted PBMC was sequenced on ten immunoSEQ deep assay plates. Repertoires were generated with immunoSEQ multiplex PCR, while TCRdb's copy carries only in-frame clones and drops some. The repertoire includes 550,000 to 600,000 clones, around 78% of them detected once, and 9.5% to 15% sits in the top ten. This sample was taken from a study of shared clonotypes between healthy human individuals. The CDR3 is made up of 14 amino acids. J lost 7 bases, V lost 5 bases, and 4 bases had no gene match. The germline V gene encodes CDR1 MNHEY and CDR2 SMNVEV (reference sequence).

The source is a woman aged 40 to 49 in good health. Some clones in this sample may be carry-over from other donors' samples. The gene calls are TRBV27 and TRBJ1-4; 10 bases are shared with TRBD1. Sample: PBMCs. The CDR3 protein is CASSRQGALEKLFF. CDR3 bases: TGTGCCAGCAGTAGACAGGGGGCGCTTGAAAAACTGTTTTTT.